This TCR beta chain stems from a study of T cell changes during pregnancy in multiple sclerosis (dated by TCRdb to the late 2010s). Looking at the study overall: Changes in the T cell repertoire over the course of pregnancy were examined in this study in women with multiple sclerosis.

Points on this clone: The antigen it recognizes is unknown. No per-base quality is available; no much larger clone lies one base away.

Library construction relied on the immunoSEQ multiplex PCR assay. TCRdb holds this immuneACCESS table with in-frame rearrangements only. Some clones are missing; in checked studies, unresolved V genes explain under half, and the rest has no known cause. A total of 35,000 to 40,000 clones appear in this sample, roughly 87% of them only once. 0.7% to 0.95% of the sample is held by the ten biggest clonotypes. The source is a female donor in good health, enrolled as a control in a pregnancy study. The sequences come from CD4+ T cells from peripheral blood mononuclear cells, collected after pregnancy.

The bases read TGTGCCAGCAGTCGCCGGGGACAGGGAACTTCTAGCACAGATACGCAGTATTTT. Translation gives CASSRRGQGTSSTDTQYF. This receptor chain uses TRBV27 and TRBJ2-3; 9 central nucleotides agree with TRBD1. Including the terminal cysteine and phenylalanine, the CDR3 comprises 18 residues. Kept here is only the CDR3 DNA, which spans 54 bases and is read in frame from base 1. CDR1 and CDR2 were assigned from the germline V gene (reference sequence) as MNHEY and SMNVEV. V is pruned by 5 bases and J by 0 bases, leaving 12 bases of the junction without a gene match.